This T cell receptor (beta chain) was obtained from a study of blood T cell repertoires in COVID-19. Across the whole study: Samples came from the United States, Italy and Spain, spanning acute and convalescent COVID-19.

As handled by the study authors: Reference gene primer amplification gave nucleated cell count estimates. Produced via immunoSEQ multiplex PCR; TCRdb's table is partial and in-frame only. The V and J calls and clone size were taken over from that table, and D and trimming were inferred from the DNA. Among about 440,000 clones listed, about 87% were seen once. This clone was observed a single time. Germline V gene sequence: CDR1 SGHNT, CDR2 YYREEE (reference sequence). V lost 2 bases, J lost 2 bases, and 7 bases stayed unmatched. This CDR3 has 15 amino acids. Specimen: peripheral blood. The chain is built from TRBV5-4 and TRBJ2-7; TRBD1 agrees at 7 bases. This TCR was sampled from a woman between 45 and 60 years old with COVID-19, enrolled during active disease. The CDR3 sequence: CASSLQTGAAYEQYF. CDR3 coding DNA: TGTGCCAGCAGCTTACAAACAGGGGCAGCCTACGAGCAGTACTTC. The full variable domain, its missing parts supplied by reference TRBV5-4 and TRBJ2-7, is ETGVTQSPTHLIKTRGQQVTLRCSSQSGHNTVSWYQQALGQGPQFIFQYYREEENGRGNFPPRFSGLQFPNYSSELNVNALELDDSALYLCASSLQTGAAYEQYFGPGTRLTVT.